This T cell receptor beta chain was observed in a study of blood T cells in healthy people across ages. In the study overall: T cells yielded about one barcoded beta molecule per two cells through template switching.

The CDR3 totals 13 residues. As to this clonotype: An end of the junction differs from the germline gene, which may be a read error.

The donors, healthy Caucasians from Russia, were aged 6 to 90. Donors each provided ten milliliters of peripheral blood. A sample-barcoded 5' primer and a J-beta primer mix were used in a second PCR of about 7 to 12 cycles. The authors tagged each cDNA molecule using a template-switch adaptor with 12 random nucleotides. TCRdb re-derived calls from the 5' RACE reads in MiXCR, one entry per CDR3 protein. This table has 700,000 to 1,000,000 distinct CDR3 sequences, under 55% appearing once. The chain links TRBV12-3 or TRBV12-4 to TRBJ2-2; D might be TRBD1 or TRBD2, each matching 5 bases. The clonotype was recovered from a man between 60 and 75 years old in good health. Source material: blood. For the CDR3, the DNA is TGTGCCAGCGGGGACGAAAACACGGGGGAGCTGTTTTTT. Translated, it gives CASGDENTGELFF.